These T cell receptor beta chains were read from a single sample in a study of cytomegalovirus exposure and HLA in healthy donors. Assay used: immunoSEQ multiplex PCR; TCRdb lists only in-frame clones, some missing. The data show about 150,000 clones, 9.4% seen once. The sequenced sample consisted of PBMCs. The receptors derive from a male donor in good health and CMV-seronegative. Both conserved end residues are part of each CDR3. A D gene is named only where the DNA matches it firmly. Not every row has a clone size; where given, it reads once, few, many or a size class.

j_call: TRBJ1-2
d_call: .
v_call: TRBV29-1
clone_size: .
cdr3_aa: CSVEVIRGNYGYTF
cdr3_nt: TGCAGCGTTGAAGTTATCCGGGGAAACTATGGCTACACCTTC

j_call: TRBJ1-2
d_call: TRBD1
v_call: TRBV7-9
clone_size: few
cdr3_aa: CASSSGQEEGYTF
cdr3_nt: TGTGCCAGCAGCTCGGGACAGGAAGAGGGCTACACCTTC

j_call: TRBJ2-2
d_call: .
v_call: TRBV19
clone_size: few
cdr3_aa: CASSKTGIWELFF
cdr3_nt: TGTGCCAGTAGTAAAACAGGGATTTGGGAGCTGTTTTTT

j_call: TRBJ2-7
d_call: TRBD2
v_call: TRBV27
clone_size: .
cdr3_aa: CASSLRGDYEQYF
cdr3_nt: TGTGCCAGCAGTTTACGGGGGGATTACGAGCAGTACTTC

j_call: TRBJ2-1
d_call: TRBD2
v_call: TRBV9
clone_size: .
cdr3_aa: CASSIGLAEAARSYNEQFF
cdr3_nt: TGTGCCAGCAGTATCGGACTAGCGGAAGCCGCGCGGTCCTACAATGAGCAGTTCTTC

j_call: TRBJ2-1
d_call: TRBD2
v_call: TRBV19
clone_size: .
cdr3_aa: CASSIGLAGNNEQFF
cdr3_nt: TGTGCCAGTAGTATAGGACTAGCGGGTAACAATGAGCAGTTCTTC

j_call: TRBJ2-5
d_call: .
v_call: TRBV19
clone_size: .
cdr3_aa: CASSIRRQQETQYF
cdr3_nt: TGTGCCAGTAGTATTCGGAGGCAGCAAGAGACCCAGTACTTC

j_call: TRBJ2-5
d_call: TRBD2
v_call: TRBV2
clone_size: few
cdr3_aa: CASSEWGGGAVETQYF
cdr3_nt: TGTGCCAGCAGTGAATGGGGCGGGGGGGCTGTAGAGACCCAGTACTTC

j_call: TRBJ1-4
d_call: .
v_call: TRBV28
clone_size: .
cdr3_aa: CASSAKGPGEKLFF
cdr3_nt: TGTGCCAGCAGTGCGAAAGGTCCGGGTGAAAAACTGTTTTTT

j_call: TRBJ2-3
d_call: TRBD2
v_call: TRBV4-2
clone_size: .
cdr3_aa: CASSTIGRGGLTDTQYF
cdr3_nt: TGTGCCAGCAGCACGATCGGCCGGGGGGGCTTAACAGATACGCAGTATTTT

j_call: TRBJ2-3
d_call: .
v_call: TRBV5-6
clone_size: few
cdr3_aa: CASSLVGAATDTQYF
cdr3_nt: TGTGCCAGCAGCTTGGTAGGGGCCGCCACAGATACGCAGTATTTT

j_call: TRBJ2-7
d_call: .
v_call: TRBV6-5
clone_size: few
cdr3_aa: CASSYRTPYEQYF
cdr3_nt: TGTGCCAGCAGTTACCGGACACCATACGAGCAGTACTTC

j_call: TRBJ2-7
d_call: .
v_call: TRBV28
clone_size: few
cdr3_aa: CASTPAGRLSSYEQYF
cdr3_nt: TGTGCCAGCACACCGGCTGGGCGTCTCAGCTCCTACGAGCAGTACTTC

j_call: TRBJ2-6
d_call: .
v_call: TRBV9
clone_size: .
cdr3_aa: CASSVVSGAGANVLTF
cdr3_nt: TGTGCCAGCAGCGTAGTTTCAGGGGCTGGGGCCAACGTCCTGACTTTC

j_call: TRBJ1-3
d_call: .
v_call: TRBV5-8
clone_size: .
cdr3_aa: CASSLGWQYGGDTIYF
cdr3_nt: TGTGCCAGCAGCTTGGGATGGCAATACGGCGGAGACACCATATATTTT

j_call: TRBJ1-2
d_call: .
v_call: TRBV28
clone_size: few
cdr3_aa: CASSLATVYGYTF
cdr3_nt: TGTGCCAGCAGTTTAGCGACAGTCTATGGCTACACCTTC

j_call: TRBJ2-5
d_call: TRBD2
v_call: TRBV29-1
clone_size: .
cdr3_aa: CSVGLAGVRETQYF
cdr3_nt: TGCAGCGTCGGACTAGCGGGAGTGAGAGAGACCCAGTACTTC

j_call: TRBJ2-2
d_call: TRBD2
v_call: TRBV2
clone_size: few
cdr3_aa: CASHLGGTGELFF
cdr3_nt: TGTGCCAGCCACCTCGGGGGGACCGGGGAGCTGTTTTTT

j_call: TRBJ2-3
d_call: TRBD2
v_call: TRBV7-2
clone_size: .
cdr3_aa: CASSTRAGITDTQYF
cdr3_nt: TGTGCCAGCAGCACTAGAGCGGGGATCACAGATACGCAGTATTTT

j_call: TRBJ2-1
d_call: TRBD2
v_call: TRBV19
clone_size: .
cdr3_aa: CASKLAGLYNEQFF
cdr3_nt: TGTGCCAGTAAACTAGCGGGACTATACAATGAGCAGTTCTTC

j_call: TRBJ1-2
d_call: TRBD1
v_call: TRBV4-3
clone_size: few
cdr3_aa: CASSQDRAGGPYGYTF
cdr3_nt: TGCGCCAGCAGCCAAGATCGCGCAGGGGGCCCATATGGCTACACCTTC

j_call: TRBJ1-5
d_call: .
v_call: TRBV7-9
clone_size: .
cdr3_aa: CASSLQGDQPQHF
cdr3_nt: TGTGCCAGCAGCTTGCAGGGCGATCAGCCCCAGCATTTT